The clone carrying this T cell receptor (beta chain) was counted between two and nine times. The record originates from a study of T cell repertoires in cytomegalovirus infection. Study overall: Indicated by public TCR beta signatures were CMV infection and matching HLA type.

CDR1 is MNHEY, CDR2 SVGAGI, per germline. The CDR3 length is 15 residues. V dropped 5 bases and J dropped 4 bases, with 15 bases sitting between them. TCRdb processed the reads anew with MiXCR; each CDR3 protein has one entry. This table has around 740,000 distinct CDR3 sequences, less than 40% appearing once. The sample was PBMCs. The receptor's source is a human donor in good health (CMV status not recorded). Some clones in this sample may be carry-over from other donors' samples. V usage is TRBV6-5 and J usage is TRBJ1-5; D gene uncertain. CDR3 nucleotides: TGTGCCAGCAGTCAAGGGTCTAGGATTAATCAGCCCCAGCATTTT. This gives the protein CASSQGSRINQPQHF.